The clone carrying this T cell receptor (beta chain) was picked up one time. The antigen remains unidentified. This entry is derived from a study of cytomegalovirus exposure and HLA in healthy donors. Study in general: HLA-typed donors were the source of approximately 88 million unique TCRs held in an early data release.

Use of 60 Vbeta and 13 Jbeta primers characterized the PCR. Some clones are missing from TCRdb's copy, which holds only in-frame ones; the method was immunoSEQ multiplex PCR. The table has around 130,000 clones, roughly three quarters seen once. Broader study findings: An analysis done earlier found most TCR beta V segments productive about 90% or about 30% of the time. Among TCR beta chains, those listed as cytomegalovirus-associated numbered about 160. Among TCR sequences, most were rare, though some public TCRs appeared in many donors.

Germline lookup yields CDR1 GTSNPN and CDR2 SVGIG (reference sequence). The CDR3 extends over 12 amino acids. V lost 6 bases, J lost 3 bases, and 8 bases lay in between. The receptor was isolated from a man aged 25-45 years in good health and CMV-seronegative. The chain has TRBV30 and TRBJ2-2, with a possible D match to TRBD1 (5 bases). Material for sequencing was PBMCs. CDR3 bases: TGTGCCTGTCCGACAGACACCGGGGAGCTGTTTTTT. This codes for CACPTDTGELFF.